This TCR beta chain was sequenced in a study of cytomegalovirus exposure and HLA in healthy donors. General study findings and limits: The study assumed roughly uniform donor sequencing depth for presence/absence analyses.

It was with 60 Vbeta and 13 Jbeta primers that the PCR ran. In the study's own analysis: Later, an analysis found roughly 80 million unique TCR beta chains, and around 12 million of these were shared. Data came from immunoSEQ multiplex PCR; TCRdb stores just in-frame clones and leaves some out. V, J and clone size reflect that table, while D and trimming were determined from the DNA. The sample records about 90,000 clones, approximately 84% being singletons. As concerns this clone: Its matching antigen is unknown.

Germline V gives CDR1 SGHDT, CDR2 YYEEEE. V was pared by 0 bases and J by 2 bases, with 8 bases between. This CDR3 has 14 amino acids. This receptor was taken from a man aged 18-30 years in good health and CMV-seronegative. Sequencing used PBMCs. This chain connects TRBV5-6 to TRBJ1-2; D unclear. The CDR3 nucleotides read TGTGCCAGCAGCTTGGCCAGGTCAAACTATGGCTACACCTTC. This codes for CASSLARSNYGYTF.